This passage covers 18 T cell receptor beta chains from one sample sequenced in a study of blood T cell repertoires in COVID-19. Here immunoSEQ multiplex PCR was the method, and the copy in TCRdb shows in-frame clones only, minus some. Of roughly 120,000 clones listed, approximately 87% are singletons. The sequencing sample was made of peripheral blood. Source of these receptors: a man aged 25-45 years with acute or convalescent COVID-19.

The chain links TRBV10-3 to TRBJ1-3, with TRBD1 identical over 7 bases. The CDR3 contains 15 residues. Germline lookup yields CDR1 ENHRY and CDR2 SYGVKD. V was clipped by 4 bases and J by 1 base; unmatched bases: 4. This CDR3 is CAISATGISGNTIYF. In DNA, the CDR3 is TGTGCCATCAGTGCGACAGGGATTTCTGGAAACACCATATATTTT.

The chain joins TRBV14 to TRBJ2-5; 10 nucleotides align to TRBD1. The CDR3 covers 16 residues. J lost 3 bases, V lost 1 base, and 5 bases had no gene match. Germline CDR1 is SGHDN and CDR2 is FVKESK. The DNA of the CDR3 is TGTGCCAGCAGCCAAGTTATAGGACAGGGGGAAGAGACCCAGTACTTC. Encoded protein: CASSQVIGQGEETQYF.

The CDR3 coding sequence is TGTGCCAGCAGCTTTTCTAGGATTCGGGATACGCAGTATTTT. This encodes CASSFSRIRDTQYF. The chain carries TRBV5-5 and TRBJ2-3; D call uncertain. This CDR3 comprises 14 residues. Trimming pared 2 bases from V and 6 bases from J, leaving 13 bases between. The germline V gene encodes CDR1 SGHKS and CDR2 YYEKEE (reference sequence).

This clone was picked up one time. The J gene is TRBJ1-2, the V gene TRBV5-3; no firm D call. TRBV5-3 is an ORF, and what it does is uncertain. The CDR3 spans 10 residues. Deletions cut 10 bases from V and 2 bases from J, with 6 bases between. The CDR3 coding sequence is TGTGCCGTCCTAAACTATGGCTACACCTTC. Amino acids: CAVLNYGYTF.

This sequence joins TRBV2 and TRBJ1-1; D not resolved. Germline assignment: CDR1 SNHLY and CDR2 FYNNEI. This CDR3 has 14 residues. Deletions cut 4 bases from V and 3 bases from J, with 12 bases between. CDR3 DNA sequence: TGTGCCAGCAGTGGACGGGGTAGGTACACTGAAGCTTTCTTT. Encoded protein: CASSGRGRYTEAFF.

The V and J genes are TRBV10-3 and TRBJ1-5, with D hard to call. This CDR3 spans 13 amino acids. The ends were cut back, 7 bases at V and 7 bases at J, with 14 bases in the middle. The germline gives CDR1 ENHRY, CDR2 SYGVKD. CDR3 nucleotides: TGTGCCATCATGTCGAGGAGAGGACAGCCCCAGCATTTT. Translation: CAIMSRRGQPQHF.

The chain carries TRBV12-3 or TRBV12-4 and TRBJ2-3; D is ambiguous. This CDR3 is 13 amino acids long. Trimming pared 4 bases from V and 0 bases from J, leaving 5 bases between. This CDR3 is CASSSTSTDTQYF. CDR3 DNA: TGTGCCAGCAGTTCAACTAGCACAGATACGCAGTATTTT.

This clone was recorded only once. This chain joins TRBV30 and TRBJ2-4; D possibly corresponds to TRBD1 (5 bases). The germline V gene encodes CDR1 GTSNPN and CDR2 SVGIG (reference sequence). There are 13 residues in the CDR3. Trimming pared 5 bases from V and 7 bases from J, leaving 15 bases between. Here the CDR3 reads CAWGVGARNIQYF. Written as DNA, the CDR3 is TGTGCCTGGGGGGTAGGGGCGCGTAACATTCAGTACTTC.

This chain joins TRBV5-4 and TRBJ2-1; a possible D gene is TRBD1 (5 bases). The CDR3 is 15 amino acids. Trimming removed 0 bases from V and 2 bases from J, with 9 bases in between. Germline V gives CDR1 SGHNT, CDR2 YYREEE (reference sequence). CDR3 nucleotides: TGTGCCAGCAGCTTGGGTGGACACACCTACAATGAGCAGTTCTTC. Translation gives CASSLGGHTYNEQFF. The entire variable domain, with the rest obtained from reference TRBV5-4 and TRBJ2-1, is as follows: ETGVTQSPTHLIKTRGQQVTLRCSSQSGHNTVSWYQQALGQGPQFIFQYYREEENGRGNFPPRFSGLQFPNYSSELNVNALELDDSALYLCASSLGGHTYNEQFFGPGTRLTVL.

This clone has only one observation. This chain links TRBV7-9 with TRBJ1-6; the match to TRBD1 covers 10 bases. Unmatched junction bases numbered 0, after V lost 6 bases and J lost 10 bases. This CDR3 is 12 amino acids long. In germline, CDR1 is SEHNR, CDR2 FQNEAQ (reference sequence). The chain's CDR3 is CASRGQGSPLHF. The CDR3 coding sequence is TGTGCCAGCAGGGGACAGGGGTCACCCCTCCACTTT.

The chain joins TRBV19 to TRBJ2-6; D gene unclear. V dropped 5 bases and J dropped 4 bases, with 12 bases sitting between them. Looked up from germline, CDR1 is LNHDA and CDR2 is SQIVND (reference sequence). The CDR3 runs to 15 residues. Here the CDR3 reads CASSPRASGANVLTF. The CDR3 DNA follows: TGTGCCAGTAGTCCCCGCGCGAGCGGGGCCAACGTCCTGACTTTC.

The rearrangement joins TRBV9 to TRBJ2-2; TRBD2 might be the D (5 bases). The V gene's germline CDR1 is SGDLS and CDR2 YYNGEE. CDR3 length: 16 amino acids. Between the trimmed V and J ends, which lost 3 bases and 6 bases, there was a span of 18 bases. The CDR3 DNA reads as TGTGCCAGCAGCGGGATACTAGAAAAAAGGTCCGGGGAGCTGTTTTTT. Translated: CASSGILEKRSGELFF.

This clone was detected a few times. The rearrangement joins TRBV7-9 to TRBJ2-6; TRBD1 matches 7 bases. This CDR3 comprises 18 residues. V shed 5 bases, J shed 0 bases, and the junction held 10 bases outside the gene matches. CDR1 and CDR2 (germline): SEHNR, FQNEAQ (reference sequence). The CDR3 loop reads CASSPGQATRSGANVLTF. The CDR3 DNA follows: TGTGCCAGCAGCCCAGGACAGGCCACGCGCTCTGGGGCCAACGTCCTGACTTTC.

The chain carries TRBV30 and TRBJ2-5; D not certain. This CDR3 is built from 13 residues. From germline, CDR1 is GTSNPN and CDR2 SVGIG (reference sequence). Trimming pared 2 bases from V and 1 base from J, leaving 8 bases between. CDR3 bases: TGTGCCTGGAGTTGGGCGAGCCAAGAGACCCAGTACTTC. This codes for CAWSWASQETQYF. Full variable domain (outside the CDR3, taken from reference TRBV30 and TRBJ2-5): SQTIHQWPATLVQPVGSPLSLECTVEGTSNPNLYWYRQAAGRGLQLLFYSVGIGQISSEVPQNLSASRPQDRQFILSSKKLLLSDSGFYLCAWSWASQETQYFGPGTRLLVL.

The sample holds a few counts of this clone. V gene TRBV7-2 combines with J gene TRBJ2-1, with TRBD1 as a possible D gene (5 bases). This CDR3 comprises 15 residues. Trimming removed 1 base from V and 8 bases from J, with 15 bases in between. CDR1 and CDR2 from the germline V gene are SGHTA and FQGNSA. The CDR3 DNA is TGTGCCAGCAGCTTAGGGGCAGGGTATGACGATGAGCAGTTCTTC. Amino acids: CASSLGAGYDDEQFF.

This sequence joins TRBV2 and TRBJ2-1; TRBD2 matches 9 bases. CDR1 and CDR2 (germline): SNHLY, FYNNEI. The CDR3 runs to 15 residues. V lost 4 bases to trimming and J lost 5 bases; unmatched junction nucleotides: 6. As DNA, the CDR3 is TGTGCCAGCAGTGTAGAGGCTAGCGGGGACAATGAGCAGTTCTTC. Translating it yields CASSVEASGDNEQFF.

V gene TRBV30 combines with J gene TRBJ1-1; possibly TRBD1 for D (5 bases). The CDR3 totals 15 residues. V lost 0 bases to trimming and J lost 1 base, with 12 bases between them. Germline loops: CDR1 GTSNPN, CDR2 SVGIG (reference sequence). CDR3 DNA: TGTGCCTGGAGTGTCCAGGGCGCCGGGAACACTGAAGCTTTCTTT. Protein: CAWSVQGAGNTEAFF.

V gene TRBV12-3 or TRBV12-4 combines with J gene TRBJ1-1; a possible D gene is TRBD1 (5 bases). The length of the CDR3 is 11 residues. Trimming removed 3 bases at V and 10 bases at J, with 9 bases between. The CDR3 DNA follows: TGTGCCAGCAGTTTGCAGGGTCGAGCTTTCTTT. Encoded protein: CASSLQGRAFF.